This T cell receptor (beta chain) was retrieved from a study of blood T cell repertoires in COVID-19. Sequencing was performed with immunoSEQ multiplex PCR; in TCRdb, only in-frame clones are kept and a portion is missing. This table holds about 360,000 clones, approximately 86% found once. Sequenced input: peripheral blood. This clonotype was obtained from a human donor in a cohort sampled during active COVID-19.

The CDR3 is CASSIRPRLAGSTDTQYF. The CDR3 nucleotides are TGTGCCAGCAGCATCCGCCCCCGACTAGCGGGGAGCACAGATACGCAGTATTTT. The chain couples TRBV7-3 to TRBJ2-3; 11 nucleotides match TRBD2. The CDR3 is 18 residues long. V trimming: 5 bases; J trimming: 0 bases; junction bases outside the gene matches: 10. The germline gives CDR1 SGHTA, CDR2 FQGTGA.